This T cell receptor (beta chain) was profiled in a study of blood T cell repertoires in COVID-19. At the level of the study: Sites across the United States, Italy and Spain contributed samples from acute and convalescent COVID-19. Nucleic acid was either cDNA or gDNA, and it came from T cells, B-cell-depleted T cells, or PBMCs.

Source study methods: Counts of nucleated cells, estimated from reference gene primer amplification, were obtained. Assay: immunoSEQ multiplex PCR; the TCRdb copy retains only in-frame clones and omits some. V, J and clone size derive from that table, while D and trimming were established from the DNA sequence. The profile covers under 350,000 clones, with approximately 85% appearing a single time and about 10% taken by the ten largest. The CDR3 is made up of 14 amino acids. Germline assignment: CDR1 MNHEY and CDR2 SVGAGI. J was trimmed by 2 bases and V by 6 bases; bases with no gene match: 7. Sample: peripheral blood. The chain uses TRBV6-5 and TRBJ2-7; 7 bases are shared with TRBD2. This clonotype originated in an older woman with acute or convalescent COVID-19. This CDR3 reads CASRAPGGTYEQYF. CDR3 DNA: TGTGCCAGCAGGGCCCCGGGAGGAACCTACGAGCAGTACTTC.